The subject of this entry is one T cell receptor (beta chain). Its matching antigen is unknown. The assay was immunoSEQ multiplex PCR, and TCRdb's table has in-frame clones only and misses some. The data show 60,000 to 100,000 clones, just under 95% seen once. The data were taken from a study of OX40 agonist ivuxolimab in advanced cancers. Study-wide points: Partial responders receiving 0.1-3.0 mg/kg showed among the lowest clonal expansion. Some patients without response likewise showed low normalized clonal expansion.

Trimming stripped 6 bases from V and 0 bases from J, with 12 bases between. The CDR3 contains 14 residues. Germline V gives CDR1 SGDLS, CDR2 YYNGEE. If patients had autoimmune disease history or systemic immunosuppression, they were excluded. The sequence came from an adult with an advanced solid tumor such as melanoma, head and neck, liver or kidney cancer. This chain links TRBV9 with TRBJ1-1; TRBD1 might be the D (5 bases). The sequencing here drew on CD4+ or CD8+ T cells sorted from blood, taken in a trial of the OX40 agonist ivuxolimab. The CDR3 DNA reads as TGTGCCAGCAACGACCAGGGATTGAACACTGAAGCTTTCTTT. Translation gives CASNDQGLNTEAFF.